What follows describes a single TCR beta chain. Germline values: CDR1 MNHEY, CDR2 SVGAGI. Trimming took 0 bases from V and 8 from J; bases not matched to a gene: 9. This CDR3 is 15 amino acids long. The data were produced by immunoSEQ multiplex PCR, yet TCRdb's version contains in-frame clones alone and is incomplete. The sample lists under 95,000 clones, around 87% occurring once. This entry belongs to a study of blood T cell repertoires in COVID-19. The clonotype originates from a human donor with acute or convalescent COVID-19. The donor label of this sample is uncertain. Input material: peripheral blood. This sequence joins TRBV6-5 and TRBJ1-2, with 7 bases aligning to TRBD1. The CDR3 here is CASSYSATGNGGYTF. Here the CDR3 DNA reads TGTGCCAGCAGTTACTCCGCGACAGGGAACGGCGGCTACACCTTC.